This is a list of T cell receptor beta chains from one sample in a study of T cell repertoires in cytomegalovirus infection. No antigen has been assigned to these receptors. Using its own MiXCR run on the reads, TCRdb lists one record per CDR3 protein. Here the sample spans a few hundred thousand distinct CDR3 sequences, about 33% being singletons. The material was cultured PBMCs, obtained from culture after CMV antigen stimulation. Receptor source: a human donor in good health (CMV status not recorded). Some clones in this sample may be carry-over from other donors' samples. Each CDR3 is given with its conserved first and last residue. A D gene is named only where the DNA matches it firmly. The size of a clone is reported for some rows only, either as once, few or many, or as a class for expanded clones.

D gene: -; clone size: few; V gene: TRBV28; CDR3 length: 13; J gene: TRBJ1-6; CDR3 DNA: TGTGCCAGCAGTCCCGCCGGGGAGGTACCCCTCCACTTT; CDR3 protein: CASSPAGEVPLHF
D gene: -; clone size: -; V gene: TRBV7-2; CDR3 length: 16; J gene: TRBJ1-6; CDR3 DNA: TGTGCCAGCAGCTTAGAGGGGCGGGGGTCCAATTCACCCCTCCACTTT; CDR3 protein: CASSLEGRGSNSPLHF
D gene: TRBD1; clone size: -; V gene: TRBV7-2; CDR3 length: 15; J gene: TRBJ1-6; CDR3 DNA: TGTGCCAGCAGCCTTCGGGACAGCTGGGGATCACCCCTCCACTTT; CDR3 protein: CASSLRDSWGSPLHF
D gene: TRBD2; clone size: few; V gene: TRBV28; CDR3 length: 15; J gene: TRBJ2-1; CDR3 DNA: TGTGCCAGCAGTTATCTAGCGGGCTCCTACAATGAGCAGTTCTTC; CDR3 protein: CASSYLAGSYNEQFF
D gene: -; clone size: few; V gene: TRBV10-3; CDR3 length: 17; J gene: TRBJ1-1; CDR3 DNA: TGTGCCATCAGTGAGTCATATGGTAAGGGGATGAACACTGAAGCTTTCTTT; CDR3 protein: CAISESYGKGMNTEAFF
D gene: -; clone size: many; V gene: TRBV7-9; CDR3 length: 14; J gene: TRBJ1-2; CDR3 DNA: TGTGCCAGCAGCCCAAGGACTGTCAACTATGGCTACACCTTC; CDR3 protein: CASSPRTVNYGYTF
D gene: -; clone size: -; V gene: TRBV15; CDR3 length: 11; J gene: TRBJ2-7; CDR3 DNA: TGTGCCACCTCGGACAATTACGAGCAGTACTTC; CDR3 protein: CATSDNYEQYF
D gene: -; clone size: -; V gene: TRBV6-6; CDR3 length: 13; J gene: TRBJ1-1; CDR3 DNA: TGTGCCAGCAAGTTAACAGGGATCACTGAAGCTTTCTTT; CDR3 protein: CASKLTGITEAFF
D gene: -; clone size: few; V gene: TRBV2; CDR3 length: 12; J gene: TRBJ2-1; CDR3 DNA: TGTGCCAGCAGTGAAGATCTAGCTGGTCCGTTCTTC; CDR3 protein: CASSEDLAGPFF
D gene: -; clone size: few; V gene: TRBV7-9; CDR3 length: 17; J gene: TRBJ2-7; CDR3 DNA: TGTGCCAGCAGCCTCCAACCATGGGGAATGATCTCCTACGAGCAGTACTTC; CDR3 protein: CASSLQPWGMISYEQYF
D gene: -; clone size: few; V gene: TRBV12-3/TRBV12-4; CDR3 length: 14; J gene: TRBJ1-3; CDR3 DNA: TGTGCCAGCAGCCCGGTCCGCTCCGGAAACACCATATATTTT; CDR3 protein: CASSPVRSGNTIYF
D gene: -; clone size: few; V gene: TRBV12-3/TRBV12-4; CDR3 length: 13; J gene: TRBJ2-1; CDR3 DNA: TGTGCCAGCAGTTTACCCGGTCCCAATGAGCAGTTCTTC; CDR3 protein: CASSLPGPNEQFF
D gene: -; clone size: -; V gene: TRBV4-1; CDR3 length: 16; J gene: TRBJ2-1; CDR3 DNA: TGCGCCAGCAGCCAAGAACTTAGCGGCTTAGGGGATGAGCAGTTCTTC; CDR3 protein: CASSQELSGLGDEQFF
D gene: -; clone size: few; V gene: TRBV5-4; CDR3 length: 15; J gene: TRBJ1-2; CDR3 DNA: TGTGCCAGCAGCTTGGCAGGACAGCGGGGCTATGGCTACACCTTC; CDR3 protein: CASSLAGQRGYGYTF
D gene: -; clone size: -; V gene: TRBV19; CDR3 length: 14; J gene: TRBJ1-4; CDR3 DNA: TGTGCCAGTAGTTTCGTACGGATTAATGAAAAACTGTTTTTT; CDR3 protein: CASSFVRINEKLFF
D gene: -; clone size: -; V gene: TRBV12-3/TRBV12-4; CDR3 length: 15; J gene: TRBJ1-1; CDR3 DNA: TGTGCCAGCAGTTTAGCGGGCGTATTTAACACTGAAGCTTTCTTT; CDR3 protein: CASSLAGVFNTEAFF
D gene: -; clone size: few; V gene: TRBV12-5; CDR3 length: 15; J gene: TRBJ1-2; CDR3 DNA: TGTGCTAGTGGTTTGGCCCCCGTCGGGATCTATGGCTACACCTTC; CDR3 protein: CASGLAPVGIYGYTF
D gene: -; clone size: few; V gene: TRBV28; CDR3 length: 14; J gene: TRBJ2-7; CDR3 DNA: TGTGCCAGCAGCTCCGGAGGGACTGTCTACGAGCAGTACTTC; CDR3 protein: CASSSGGTVYEQYF
D gene: -; clone size: few; V gene: TRBV12-3/TRBV12-4; CDR3 length: 14; J gene: TRBJ1-2; CDR3 DNA: TGTGCCAGCAGCCGCGGAAGGACGGAGTATGGCTACACCTTC; CDR3 protein: CASSRGRTEYGYTF
D gene: -; clone size: -; V gene: TRBV28; CDR3 length: 14; J gene: TRBJ2-3; CDR3 DNA: TGTGCCAGCTTTTACCGGGGTGTGCCAGATACGCAGTATTTT; CDR3 protein: CASFYRGVPDTQYF
D gene: -; clone size: medium-sized; V gene: TRBV28; CDR3 length: 13; J gene: TRBJ2-7; CDR3 DNA: TGTGCCAGCAAAGGGGCAGCTGACTACGAGCAGTACTTC; CDR3 protein: CASKGAADYEQYF
D gene: -; clone size: few; V gene: TRBV7-2; CDR3 length: 15; J gene: TRBJ1-2; CDR3 DNA: TGTGCCAGCAGCCTTTACCGGGACACTAACTATGGCTACACCTTC; CDR3 protein: CASSLYRDTNYGYTF
D gene: TRBD1; clone size: -; V gene: TRBV19; CDR3 length: 15; J gene: TRBJ1-5; CDR3 DNA: TGTGCCAGTAGTATCGGACAGGGAAGCAATCAGCCCCAGCATTTT; CDR3 protein: CASSIGQGSNQPQHF
D gene: TRBD1; clone size: -; V gene: TRBV4-1; CDR3 length: 16; J gene: TRBJ2-7; CDR3 DNA: TGCGCCAGCAGCCAGGGGGCCGACAGGGTCTCCTACGAGCAGTACTTC; CDR3 protein: CASSQGADRVSYEQYF
D gene: TRBD1; clone size: -; V gene: TRBV10-1; CDR3 length: 16; J gene: TRBJ2-2; CDR3 DNA: TGCGCCAGCAGTAGAAGGACAGGGGCGAACACCGGGGAGCTGTTTTTT; CDR3 protein: CASSRRTGANTGELFF
D gene: -; clone size: few; V gene: TRBV11-3; CDR3 length: 16; J gene: TRBJ2-5; CDR3 DNA: TGTGCCAGCAGCTTAGGGCTCCGGGACGGCCAAGAGACCCAGTACTTC; CDR3 protein: CASSLGLRDGQETQYF
D gene: TRBD1; clone size: -; V gene: TRBV4-3; CDR3 length: 16; J gene: TRBJ2-7; CDR3 DNA: TGCGCCAGCAGCCGACAACCGGGACAGGGGGGCTACGAGCAGTACTTC; CDR3 protein: CASSRQPGQGGYEQYF
D gene: -; clone size: -; V gene: TRBV2; CDR3 length: 12; J gene: TRBJ2-5; CDR3 DNA: TGTGCCAGCAAAGGTTTGGCGGAGACCCAGTACTTC; CDR3 protein: CASKGLAETQYF
D gene: TRBD2; clone size: few; V gene: TRBV6-5; CDR3 length: 18; J gene: TRBJ2-1; CDR3 DNA: TGTGCCAGCAGTCTAGCGGGAGGGCCTCGGCGGTCCTACAATGAGCAGTTCTTC; CDR3 protein: CASSLAGGPRRSYNEQFF
D gene: TRBD1; clone size: -; V gene: TRBV19; CDR3 length: 16; J gene: TRBJ2-7; CDR3 DNA: TGTGCCAGTAGTTCAAGTCCCGGGACAGGGGGCTACGAGCAGTACTTC; CDR3 protein: CASSSSPGTGGYEQYF
D gene: -; clone size: -; V gene: TRBV24-1; CDR3 length: 16; J gene: TRBJ1-2; CDR3 DNA: TGTGCCACCAGTGCCCAAACTTCACGGGGCGCGGGTGGCTACACCTTC; CDR3 protein: CATSAQTSRGAGGYTF
D gene: TRBD2; clone size: -; V gene: TRBV10-3; CDR3 length: 14; J gene: TRBJ2-7; CDR3 DNA: TGTGCCATCAGGCCGGGACTAGCGGGAGTCGAGCAGTACTTC; CDR3 protein: CAIRPGLAGVEQYF
D gene: TRBD1; clone size: few; V gene: TRBV11-3; CDR3 length: 16; J gene: TRBJ2-2; CDR3 DNA: TGTGCCAGCAGCGTCATGGGACAGACGAACACCGGGGAGCTGTTTTTT; CDR3 protein: CASSVMGQTNTGELFF
D gene: TRBD1; clone size: few; V gene: TRBV2; CDR3 length: 15; J gene: TRBJ1-4; CDR3 DNA: TGTGCCAGCAGTCTAAGGACAGGGGGCTATGAAAAACTGTTTTTT; CDR3 protein: CASSLRTGGYEKLFF
D gene: -; clone size: few; V gene: TRBV7-9; CDR3 length: 13; J gene: TRBJ1-2; CDR3 DNA: TGTGCCAGCAGCTTGAGGGCCAGCTATGGCTACACCTTC; CDR3 protein: CASSLRASYGYTF
D gene: TRBD2; clone size: many; V gene: TRBV7-8; CDR3 length: 16; J gene: TRBJ2-3; CDR3 DNA: TGTGCCAGCAGCTCCGAAAGGGGACTATCGGGAGATACGCAGTATTTT; CDR3 protein: CASSSERGLSGDTQYF
D gene: TRBD2; clone size: -; V gene: TRBV6-2/TRBV6-3; CDR3 length: 14; J gene: TRBJ2-2; CDR3 DNA: TGTGCCAGCGGAGGGCGGGAGGTCGGCGGGGAGCTGTTTTTT; CDR3 protein: CASGGREVGGELFF
D gene: -; clone size: -; V gene: TRBV5-6; CDR3 length: 13; J gene: TRBJ2-5; CDR3 DNA: TGTGCCAGCAGCTCCCTGGGAAAAGAGACCCAGTACTTC; CDR3 protein: CASSSLGKETQYF
D gene: TRBD2; clone size: -; V gene: TRBV20-1; CDR3 length: 18; J gene: TRBJ2-2; CDR3 DNA: TGCAGTGCCAAGGGGAGGGGGCGGGAGGGCATGGTCACCGGGGAGCTGTTTTTT; CDR3 protein: CSAKGRGREGMVTGELFF
D gene: TRBD1; clone size: once; V gene: TRBV20-1; CDR3 length: 14; J gene: TRBJ1-4; CDR3 DNA: TGCAGTGCCAGACAGGGTTTCGGGGATGAAAAACTGTTTTTT; CDR3 protein: CSARQGFGDEKLFF
D gene: -; clone size: -; V gene: TRBV7-2; CDR3 length: 14; J gene: TRBJ2-1; CDR3 DNA: TGTGCCAGCACTCCTGAGAGCTCCTACAATGAGCAGTTCTTC; CDR3 protein: CASTPESSYNEQFF
D gene: -; clone size: many; V gene: TRBV7-2; CDR3 length: 13; J gene: TRBJ2-3; CDR3 DNA: TGTGCCAGCAGCTTTTGGCAAACAGATACGCAGTATTTT; CDR3 protein: CASSFWQTDTQYF
D gene: -; clone size: -; V gene: TRBV12-3/TRBV12-4; CDR3 length: 14; J gene: TRBJ1-5; CDR3 DNA: TGTGCCAGCAGTTTACGGCGGGGGCTGCAGCCCCAGCATTTT; CDR3 protein: CASSLRRGLQPQHF
D gene: TRBD1; clone size: -; V gene: TRBV19; CDR3 length: 16; J gene: TRBJ2-2; CDR3 DNA: TGTGCCAGTAGTAGGACAGGGGGCGCGAACACCGGGGAGCTGTTTTTT; CDR3 protein: CASSRTGGANTGELFF